This T cell receptor (beta chain) was recorded in a study of blood T cell repertoires in COVID-19. In the original analysis: Reference gene primer amplification in the assay estimated nucleated cell counts. Repertoires were generated with immunoSEQ multiplex PCR, while TCRdb's copy carries only in-frame clones and drops some. V and J calls and clone size are as listed in that table; D and trimming were resolved from the DNA. The sample shows roughly 310,000 clones, almost 90% of them seen only once. The germline V gene encodes CDR1 SGHDN and CDR2 FVKESK. The ends lost 4 bases at V and 11 bases at J; junction bases unmatched: 7. This CDR3 has 12 residues. This clone was recorded a few times.

The rearrangement links TRBV14 to TRBJ1-1, with 7 bases lining up with TRBD1. Sequenced material: peripheral blood. This TCR was recovered from a woman in her 30s with COVID-19, enrolled during active disease. CDR3 coding DNA: TGTGCCAGCAGCCGCTGGGACAGAGGGGCTTTCTTT. This codes for CASSRWDRGAFF.